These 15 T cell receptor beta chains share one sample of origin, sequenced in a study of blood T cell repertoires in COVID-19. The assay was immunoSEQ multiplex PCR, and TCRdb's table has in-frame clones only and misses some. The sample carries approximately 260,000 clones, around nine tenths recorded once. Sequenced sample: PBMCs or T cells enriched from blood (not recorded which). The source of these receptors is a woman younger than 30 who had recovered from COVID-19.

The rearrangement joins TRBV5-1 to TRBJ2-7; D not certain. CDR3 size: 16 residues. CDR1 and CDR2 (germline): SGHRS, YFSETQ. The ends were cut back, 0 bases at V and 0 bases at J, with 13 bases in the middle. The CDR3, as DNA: TGCGCCAGCAGCTTGGGGTTCGGTGCAAGCTCCTACGAGCAGTACTTC. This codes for CASSLGFGASSYEQYF. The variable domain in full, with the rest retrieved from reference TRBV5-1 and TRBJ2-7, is KAGVTQTPRYLIKTRGQQVTLSCSPISGHRSVSWYQQTPGQGLQFLFEYFSETQRNKGNFPGRFSGRQFSNSRSEMNVSTLELGDSALYLCASSLGFGASSYEQYFGPGTRLTVT.

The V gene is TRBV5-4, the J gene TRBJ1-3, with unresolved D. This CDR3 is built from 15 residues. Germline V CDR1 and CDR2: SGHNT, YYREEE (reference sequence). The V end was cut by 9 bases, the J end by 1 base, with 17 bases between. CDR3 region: CATQSRQASGNTIYF. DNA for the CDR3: TGTGCCACCCAATCTCGACAAGCTTCTGGAAACACCATATATTTT.

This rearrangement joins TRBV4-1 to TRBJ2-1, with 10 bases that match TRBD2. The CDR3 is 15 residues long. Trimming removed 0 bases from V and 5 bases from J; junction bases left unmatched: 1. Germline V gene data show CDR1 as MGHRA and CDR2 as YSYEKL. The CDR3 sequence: CASSQELAGHNEQFF. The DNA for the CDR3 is TGCGCCAGCAGCCAAGAACTAGCGGGACACAATGAGCAGTTCTTC.

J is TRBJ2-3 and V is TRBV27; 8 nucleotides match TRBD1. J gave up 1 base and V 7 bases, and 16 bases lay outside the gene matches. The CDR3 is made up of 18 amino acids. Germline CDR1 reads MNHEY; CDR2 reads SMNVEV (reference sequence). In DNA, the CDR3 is TGTGCCAGCAATCCGTCGCGACAGGGGAGGTACGGCACAGATACGCAGTATTTT. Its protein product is CASNPSRQGRYGTDTQYF.

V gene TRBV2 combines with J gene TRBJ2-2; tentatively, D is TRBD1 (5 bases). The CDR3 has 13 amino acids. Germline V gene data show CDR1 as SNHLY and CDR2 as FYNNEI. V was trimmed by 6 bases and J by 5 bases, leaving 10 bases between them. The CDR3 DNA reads TGTGCCAGCAGGCTCCAGGGTACCGGGGAGCTGTTTTTT. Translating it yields CASRLQGTGELFF.

CDR3 in DNA: TGTGCCAGCTCACCACCGATATCAGGGGGATCCTATGGCTACACCTTC. The encoded protein is CASSPPISGGSYGYTF. The chain is built from TRBV18 and TRBJ1-2; TRBD1 matches at 7 bases. V lost 0 bases to trimming and J lost 4 bases; unmatched junction nucleotides: 8. Looked up from germline, CDR1 is KGHSH and CDR2 is LQKENI. CDR3 length equals 16 residues.

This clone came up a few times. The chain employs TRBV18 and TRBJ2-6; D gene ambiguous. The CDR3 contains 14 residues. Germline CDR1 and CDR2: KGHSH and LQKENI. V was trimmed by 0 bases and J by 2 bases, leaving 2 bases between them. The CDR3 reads CASSPPAGANVLTF. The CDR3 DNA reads TGTGCCAGCTCACCACCCGCTGGGGCCAACGTCCTGACTTTC.

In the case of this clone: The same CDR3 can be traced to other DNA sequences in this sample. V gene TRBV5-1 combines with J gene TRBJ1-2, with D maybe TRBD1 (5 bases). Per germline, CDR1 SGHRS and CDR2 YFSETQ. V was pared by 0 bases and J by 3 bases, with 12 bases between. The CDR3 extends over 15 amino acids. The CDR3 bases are TGCGCCAGCAGCTTGGGGCAGGGAAGGGACTATGGCTACACCTTC. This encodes CASSLGQGRDYGYTF.

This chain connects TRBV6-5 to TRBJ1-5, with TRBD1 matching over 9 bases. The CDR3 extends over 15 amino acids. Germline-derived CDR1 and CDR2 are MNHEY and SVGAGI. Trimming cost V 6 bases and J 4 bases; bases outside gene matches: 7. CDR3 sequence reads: CASSWGQGINQPQHF. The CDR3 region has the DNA TGTGCCAGCAGCTGGGGACAGGGAATAAATCAGCCCCAGCATTTT.

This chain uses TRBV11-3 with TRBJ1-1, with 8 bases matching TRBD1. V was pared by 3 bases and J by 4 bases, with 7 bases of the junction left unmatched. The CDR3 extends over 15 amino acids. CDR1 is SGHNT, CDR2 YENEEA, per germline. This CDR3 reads CASSLATGGGTEAFF. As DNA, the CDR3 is TGTGCCAGCAGCTTGGCCACAGGGGGGGGCACTGAAGCTTTCTTT. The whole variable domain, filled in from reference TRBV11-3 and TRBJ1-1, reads EAGVVQSPRYKIIEKKQPVAFWCNPISGHNTLYWYLQNLGQGPELLIRYENEEAVDDSQLPKDRFSAERLKGVDSTLKIQPAELGDSAVYLCASSLATGGGTEAFFGQGTRLTVV.

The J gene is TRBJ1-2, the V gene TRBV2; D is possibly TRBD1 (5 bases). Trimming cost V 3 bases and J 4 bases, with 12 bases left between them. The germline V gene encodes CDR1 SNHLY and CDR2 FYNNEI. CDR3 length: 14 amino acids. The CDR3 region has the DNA TGTGCCAGCAGTGACTCCAGGGATCCCTATGGCTACACCTTC. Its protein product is CASSDSRDPYGYTF.

The CDR3 reads CASGLAGGTLEQYF. As DNA, the CDR3 is TGTGCTAGTGGTTTGGCCGGAGGTACCCTCGAGCAGTACTTC. This chain connects TRBV12-5 to TRBJ2-7; possibly TRBD2 for D (5 bases). CDR3 length: 14 residues. V was cut by 1 base and J by 6 bases, with 13 bases left in between. Germline CDR1 LGHNT, CDR2 FRNRAP.

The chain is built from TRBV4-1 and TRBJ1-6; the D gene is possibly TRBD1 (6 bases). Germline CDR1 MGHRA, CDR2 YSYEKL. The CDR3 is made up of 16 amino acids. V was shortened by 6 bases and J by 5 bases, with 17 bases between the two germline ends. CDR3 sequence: CASRYNNRDNNSPLHF. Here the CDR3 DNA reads TGCGCCAGCAGATACAACAACCGGGACAATAATTCACCCCTCCACTTT.

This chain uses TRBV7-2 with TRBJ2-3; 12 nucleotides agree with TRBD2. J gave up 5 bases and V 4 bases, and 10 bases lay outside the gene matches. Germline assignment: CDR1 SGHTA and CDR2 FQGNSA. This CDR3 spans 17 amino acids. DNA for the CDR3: TGTGCCAGCAGCTGGAGAACTTCTAGCGGGGGGGGAGATACGCAGTATTTT. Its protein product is CASSWRTSSGGGDTQYF.

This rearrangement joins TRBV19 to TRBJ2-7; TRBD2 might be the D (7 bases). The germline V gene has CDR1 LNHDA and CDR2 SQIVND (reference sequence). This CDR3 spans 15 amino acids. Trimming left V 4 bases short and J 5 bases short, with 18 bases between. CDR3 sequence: CASSTPKEGGNEQYF. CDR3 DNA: TGTGCCAGTAGTACCCCTAAGGAGGGGGGGAACGAGCAGTACTTC.